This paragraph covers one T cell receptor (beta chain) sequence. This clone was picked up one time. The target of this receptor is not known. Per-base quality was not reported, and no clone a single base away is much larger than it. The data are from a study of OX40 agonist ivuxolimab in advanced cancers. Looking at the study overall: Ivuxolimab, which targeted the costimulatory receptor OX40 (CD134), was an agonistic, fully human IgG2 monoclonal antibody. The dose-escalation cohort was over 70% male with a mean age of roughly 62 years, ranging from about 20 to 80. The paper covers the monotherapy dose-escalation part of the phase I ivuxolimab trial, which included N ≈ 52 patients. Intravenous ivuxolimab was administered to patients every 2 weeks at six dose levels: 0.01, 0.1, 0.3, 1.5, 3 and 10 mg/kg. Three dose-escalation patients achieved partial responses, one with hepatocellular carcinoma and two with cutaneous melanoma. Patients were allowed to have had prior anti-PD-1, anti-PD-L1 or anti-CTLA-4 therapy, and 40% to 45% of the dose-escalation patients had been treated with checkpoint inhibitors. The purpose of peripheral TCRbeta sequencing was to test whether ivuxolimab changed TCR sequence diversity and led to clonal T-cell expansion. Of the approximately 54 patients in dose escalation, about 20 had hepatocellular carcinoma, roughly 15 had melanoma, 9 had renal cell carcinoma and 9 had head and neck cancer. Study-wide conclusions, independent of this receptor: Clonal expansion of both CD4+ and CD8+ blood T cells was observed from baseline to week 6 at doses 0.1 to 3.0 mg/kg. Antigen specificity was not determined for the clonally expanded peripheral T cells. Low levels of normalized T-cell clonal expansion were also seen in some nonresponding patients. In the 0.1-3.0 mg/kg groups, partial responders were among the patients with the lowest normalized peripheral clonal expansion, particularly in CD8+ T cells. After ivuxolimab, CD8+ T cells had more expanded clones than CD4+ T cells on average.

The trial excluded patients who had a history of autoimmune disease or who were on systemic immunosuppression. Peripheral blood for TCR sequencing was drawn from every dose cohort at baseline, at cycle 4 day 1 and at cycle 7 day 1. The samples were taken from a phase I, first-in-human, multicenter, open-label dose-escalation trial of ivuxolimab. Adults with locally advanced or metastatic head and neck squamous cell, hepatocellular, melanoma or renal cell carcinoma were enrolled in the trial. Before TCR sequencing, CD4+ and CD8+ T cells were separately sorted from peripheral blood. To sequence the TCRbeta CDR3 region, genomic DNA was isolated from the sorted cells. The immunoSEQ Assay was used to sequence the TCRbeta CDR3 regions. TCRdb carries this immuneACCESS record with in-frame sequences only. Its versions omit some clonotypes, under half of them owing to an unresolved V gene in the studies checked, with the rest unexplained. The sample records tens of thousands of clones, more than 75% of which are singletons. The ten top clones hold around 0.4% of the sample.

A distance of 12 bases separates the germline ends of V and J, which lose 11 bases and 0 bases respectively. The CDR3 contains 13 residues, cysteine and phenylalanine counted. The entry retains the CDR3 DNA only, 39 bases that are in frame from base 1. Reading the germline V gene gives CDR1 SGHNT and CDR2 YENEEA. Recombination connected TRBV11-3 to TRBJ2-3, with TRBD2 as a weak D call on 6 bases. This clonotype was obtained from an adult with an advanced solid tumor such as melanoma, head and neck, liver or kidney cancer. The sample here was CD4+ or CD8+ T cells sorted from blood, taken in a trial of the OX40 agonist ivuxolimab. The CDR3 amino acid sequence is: CACGRGSTDTQYF. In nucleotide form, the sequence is TGTGCCTGCGGACGGGGGAGCACAGATACGCAGTATTTT.